The clone carrying this T cell receptor (beta chain) appeared a single time. The data are from a study of technical replicates of blood from several donors. TCRdb keeps only in-frame clones here, not all; method: immunoSEQ multiplex PCR. The sample includes around 72,000 clones, roughly 91% of them seen just once. With 4 bases removed from V and 6 bases from J, the gap between germline ends came to 12 bases. The CDR3 has 13 residues. CDR1 and CDR2 from the germline V gene are MGHRA and YSYEKL. V is TRBV4-1 and J is TRBJ1-2; possibly TRBD1 for D (6 bases). Specimen: T cells isolated from PBMCs. The receptor's source is a human donor in good health. Some clones in this sample may be carry-over from other donors' samples. The chain's CDR3 is CASSRDTVDGYTF. The CDR3 DNA is TGCGCCAGCAGCCGGGACACCGTCGATGGCTACACCTTC.